The TCR beta chain described here comes from a study of tumor-infiltrating lymphocytes in localized non-small cell lung cancer. Notes on the study in general: TCRbeta sequencing showed higher T cell infiltration in tumors than uninvolved lung.

Of note for this clone: Its antigen remains unidentified.

This table comes from immunoSEQ multiplex PCR, and its TCRdb copy is limited to in-frame clones, with some not included. The data show about 25,000 clones, approximately 70% seen once. In germline, CDR1 is MDHEN, CDR2 SYDVKM. CDR3 size: 14 residues. V was pared by 6 bases and J by 0 bases, with 11 bases between. Sequencing was done on a sample of lung tumor tissue. The chain uses TRBV28 and TRBJ1-2; no reliable D call. The TCR comes from a human donor with non-small cell lung cancer. The DNA for the CDR3 is TGTGCCAGCAGGCCTACCGGGGCTAACTATGGCTACACCTTC. The encoded protein is CASRPTGANYGYTF.